The 21 T cell receptor beta chains reported below all come from one sample, sequenced in a study of CD8 T cells in ankylosing spondylitis. From the 5' RACE reads, TCRdb called clonotypes with MiXCR, one entry per CDR3 protein. The sample has around 120,000 distinct CDR3 sequences; around 24% are singletons. Specimen: synovial fluid, either unsorted or a sorted T cell fraction (not recorded which). These receptors all come from a male donor with ankylosing spondylitis.

The chain is built from TRBV14 and TRBJ1-2; D is perhaps TRBD1 (5 bases). Trimming left V 3 bases short and J 3 bases short, with 11 bases between. The length of the CDR3 is 14 residues. Germline loops: CDR1 SGHDN, CDR2 FVKESK. CDR3 nucleotides: TGTGCCAGCAGCCAGTCGTCCAGGGACTATGGCTACACCTTC. As protein: CASSQSSRDYGYTF.

CDR3 bases: TGTGCCACCAGCAGAGGTTATAGTTTGGATGAGCAGTTCTTC. Translating it yields CATSRGYSLDEQFF. The gene calls are TRBV15 and TRBJ2-1; D is unclear. CDR1 and CDR2 from the germline V gene are LNHNV and YYDKDF (reference sequence). This CDR3 region has 14 residues. Deletions cut 1 base from V and 8 bases from J, with 12 bases between.

This clonotype was observed many times. The CDR3 DNA reads as TGTGCCAGCAGGCCTGCTCAGGGTGGGCTCCATGAGCAGTTCTTC. This encodes CASRPAQGGLHEQFF. This chain uses TRBV12-3 or TRBV12-4 with TRBJ2-1, with D perhaps matching TRBD1 (5 bases). V was trimmed by 6 bases and J by 8 bases, leaving 20 bases between them. This CDR3 is 15 amino acids long.

This clonotype was counted a few times. Germline and junction disagree at one end, which may indicate a read error. The chain has TRBV7-9 and TRBJ1-2; 7 bases fit TRBD1. CDR1 is SEHNR, CDR2 FQNEAQ, per germline (reference sequence). The CDR3 covers 12 residues. The CDR3 reads CASSLDRAWLHF. The CDR3 nucleotides are TGTGCCAGCAGTCTCGACAGGGCCTGGCTCCACTTC. The full variable domain, rest sourced from reference TRBV7-9 and TRBJ1-2, is DTGVSQNPRHKITKRGQNVTFRCDPISEHNRLYWYRQTLGQGPEFLTYFQNEAQLEKSRLLSDRFSAERPKGSFSTLEIQRTEQGDSAMYLCASSLDRAWLHFGSGTRLTVV.

This CDR3 reads CASSPSWGNQPQHF. In DNA, the CDR3 is TGTGCCAGCAGCCCGTCGTGGGGCAATCAGCCCCAGCATTTT. The chain links TRBV2 to TRBJ1-5; D not certain. CDR1 is SNHLY, CDR2 FYNNEI, per germline. The V and J ends lost 6 bases and 2 bases respectively, with 11 bases between them. The CDR3 sequence is 14 residues long.

This clonotype was observed at least ten times. This chain connects TRBV6-2 or TRBV6-3 to TRBJ1-5, with 10 positions matching TRBD1. Germline CDR1 is MNHEY and CDR2 is SVGEGT. Losses at the gene ends were 6 bases for V and 11 bases for J; bases not matched to a gene: 7. The CDR3 has 13 amino acids. CDR3 residues: CASRRTGGLTQHF. The CDR3 DNA reads as TGTGCCAGCAGAAGGACAGGGGGACTTACCCAGCATTTT.

The rearrangement joins TRBV2 to TRBJ2-3; weak D call: TRBD2 (6 bases). The CDR3 length is 15 residues. In germline, CDR1 is SNHLY, CDR2 FYNNEI. The germline V and J ends were trimmed by 1 base and 4 bases, with 12 bases remaining between them. This CDR3 reads CASSEGVPGADTQYF. The CDR3 DNA follows: TGTGCCAGCAGTGAAGGGGTTCCGGGGGCAGATACGCAGTATTTT.

The rearrangement links TRBV6-5 to TRBJ2-1, with 9 bases aligning to TRBD2. Looked up from germline, CDR1 is MNHEY and CDR2 is SVGAGI. V gave up 2 bases and J gave up 6 bases; unmatched junction bases: 5. The CDR3 runs to 15 residues. The CDR3 DNA sequence: TGTGCCAGCAGTTACGTGGCGGGAGGGCTCAATGAGCAGTTCTTC. Protein product: CASSYVAGGLNEQFF.

A few counts support this clonotype. The CDR3 coding sequence is TGTGCCAGCAGCTTAGGGGAACAGAGGCCCCAGCATTTT. Protein: CASSLGEQRPQHF. This chain joins TRBV7-9 and TRBJ1-5; D unclear. Germline CDR1 SEHNR, CDR2 FQNEAQ (reference sequence). The CDR3 contains 13 residues. V lost 1 base, J lost 9 bases, and 10 bases lay in between.

This clonotype turned up a few times. The V and J genes are TRBV7-2 and TRBJ2-2, with 9 bases that match TRBD1. The CDR3 is 15 residues long. Germline V gene data show CDR1 as SGHTA and CDR2 as FQGNSA. V trimming: 4 bases; J trimming: 1 base; junction bases outside the gene matches: 1. CDR3 in amino acids: CASSWDRVNTGELFF. The CDR3 nucleotides are TGTGCCAGCAGCTGGGACAGGGTGAACACCGGGGAGCTGTTTTTT.

The chain uses TRBV20-1 and TRBJ2-1; 9 bases line up with TRBD2. Germline V gene data show CDR1 as DFQATT and CDR2 as SNEGSKA (reference sequence). The length of the CDR3 is 14 residues. Losses at the gene ends were 3 bases for V and 15 bases for J; bases not matched to a gene: 15. CDR3 in DNA: TGCAGTGCTAGGATGGGTGCGGGAGGGCAGTCTTCGTTCTTC. Translation: CSARMGAGGQSSFF.

The rearrangement uses TRBV20-1 and TRBJ1-1; D gene ambiguous. CDR1 is DFQATT, CDR2 SNEGSKA, per germline (reference sequence). This CDR3 is 13 amino acids long. V was trimmed by 2 bases and J by 7 bases, leaving 14 bases between them. The CDR3 sequence: CSARKLGIVEAFF. The CDR3 DNA reads TGCAGTGCTAGAAAACTGGGGATTGTTGAAGCTTTCTTT.

The chain employs TRBV12-3 or TRBV12-4 and TRBJ2-3, with D perhaps TRBD1 (5 bases). Between the trimmed V and J ends, which lost 1 base and 6 bases, there was a span of 17 bases. The CDR3 runs 16 residues. CDR3 sequence reads: CASSLGILRPGDTQYF. Written as DNA, the CDR3 is TGTGCCAGCAGTTTAGGAATCCTGCGCCCAGGGGATACGCAGTATTTT.

This clonotype was counted a few times. The CDR3 coding sequence is TGCAGCGTCGGGACAGCCTCCTACGAGCAGTACTTC. Translation: CSVGTASYEQYF. The rearrangement joins TRBV29-1 to TRBJ2-7, with 7 bases fitting TRBD1. Trimming took 6 bases from V and 0 from J; bases not matched to a gene: 2. The length of the CDR3 is 12 residues. CDR1 and CDR2 from the germline V gene are SQVTM and ANQGSEA.

In its sample, this clonotype was seen many times. The chain employs TRBV24-1 and TRBJ2-7; D is unclear. Germline lookup yields CDR1 KGHDR and CDR2 SFDVKD. The length of the CDR3 is 13 residues. V was cut by 2 bases and J by 7 bases, with 11 bases left in between. CDR3 loop: CATSDSALGEQYF. CDR3 in DNA: TGTGCCACCAGTGATTCCGCATTAGGTGAGCAGTACTTC.

V gene TRBV5-6 combines with J gene TRBJ2-7; a weak D match, TRBD1 (6 bases). V was trimmed by 1 base and J by 4 bases, leaving 12 bases between them. Looked up from germline, CDR1 is SGHDT and CDR2 is YYEEEE. The CDR3 consists of 14 residues. The DNA of the CDR3 is TGTGCCAGCAGCTTGACCGGGACAATTTACGAGCAGTACTTC. It specifies CASSLTGTIYEQYF.

The chain combines TRBV10-1 with TRBJ2-1; D unclear. The ends were cut back, 4 bases at V and 7 bases at J, with 17 bases in the middle. Germline assignment: CDR1 WNHNN and CDR2 SYGVQD (reference sequence). The CDR3 runs 15 residues. The DNA of the CDR3 is TGCGCCAGCAGTGTAAGGGCAGGATCTGGAAATGAGCAGTTCTTC. It codes for CASSVRAGSGNEQFF.

Ten or more counts support this clonotype. The chain links TRBV20-1 to TRBJ2-3; D gene ambiguous. The CDR3 spans 11 residues. CDR1 is DFQATT and CDR2 is SNEGSKA in the germline V gene (reference sequence). V lost 8 bases to trimming and J lost 9 bases, with 15 bases between them. The CDR3 DNA follows: TGCAGTTCCCCTAGGGTTCGCACGCAGTATTTT. Encoded protein: CSSPRVRTQYF.

There are many counts of this clonotype. The J gene is TRBJ1-1, the V gene TRBV29-1; D unresolved. Trimming left V 7 bases short and J 1 base short, with 10 bases between. Germline CDR1 is SQVTM and CDR2 is ANQGSEA. The CDR3 consists of 12 residues. In nucleotides, the CDR3 is TGCAGCGGGGGAGGCAAGAACACTGAAGCTTTCTTT. Its translation: CSGGGKNTEAFF.

The chain combines TRBV2 with TRBJ2-1; the D gene is possibly TRBD2 (6 bases). Trimming pared 2 bases from V and 5 bases from J, leaving 22 bases between. CDR1 SNHLY and CDR2 FYNNEI come from the germline V gene. CDR3 length equals 18 residues. CDR3 sequence: CASSEYGSGSFRDNEQFF. CDR3 sequence (DNA): TGTGCCAGCAGTGAATACGGTAGCGGATCCTTTCGAGACAATGAGCAGTTCTTC. The full variable domain, its missing parts supplied by reference TRBV2 and TRBJ2-1, is EPEVTQTPSHQVTQMGQEVILRCVPISNHLYFYWYRQILGQKVEFLVSFYNNEISEKSEIFDDQFSVERPDGSNFTLKIRSTKLEDSAMYFCASSEYGSGSFRDNEQFFGPGTRLTVL.

This clonotype was seen only a few times. V and J are TRBV20-1 and TRBJ1-2, with D tentatively TRBD1 (5 bases). The CDR3 sequence is 13 residues long. Per germline, CDR1 DFQATT and CDR2 SNEGSKA (reference sequence). Trimming took off 6 bases at V and 3 bases at J, with 14 bases between the two ends. This CDR3 is CSALQGTHYGYTF. The CDR3 DNA is TGCAGTGCCTTGCAGGGAACCCACTATGGCTACACCTTC.